The 20 T cell receptor beta chains reported below all come from one sample, sequenced in a study of beta chain features in type 1 diabetes. Overall study results and limits: TCRB CDR3s were moderately but significantly shorter in Type 1 diabetes patients in all four CD4+ subsets.

Antigens for these TCRs are unknown. Expressed TCRB transcripts got sequenced, as all isolated RNA was reverse transcribed. Libraries were prepared by immunoSEQ multiplex PCR; TCRdb keeps only in-frame clonotypes and omits some of them. The sample lists around 260,000 clones, 24% occurring once. Sequencing was done on a sample of naive CD4+ T cells from blood. The receptors originated from a woman younger than 45 with type 1 diabetes.

This clone was observed a handful of times. The chain has TRBV4-1 and TRBJ2-5; D gene uncertain. The CDR3 runs to 14 residues. The V gene's germline CDR1 is MGHRA and CDR2 YSYEKL. V lost 0 bases, J lost 3 bases, and 8 bases lay in between. DNA for the CDR3: TGCGCCAGCAGCCAAGAACAGTCGGAAGAGACCCAGTACTTC. Amino acids: CASSQEQSEETQYF.

The gene calls are TRBV30 and TRBJ2-1; D might be TRBD1 (6 bases). This CDR3 comprises 12 residues. Germline V gene lookup returns CDR1 GTSNPN and CDR2 SVGIG (reference sequence). Trimming took 8 bases from V and 8 from J, leaving 16 bases between them. The CDR3 DNA follows: TGTGCCCGCGTGACCTCAGGGGATGAGCAGTTCTTC. Protein: CARVTSGDEQFF.

There are a few counts of this clone. The rearrangement uses TRBV5-1 and TRBJ1-1, with D unclear. Deletions cut 1 base from V and 10 bases from J, with 17 bases between. The CDR3 loop spans 14 amino acids. Germline CDR1 and CDR2: SGHRS and YFSETQ. The CDR3 sequence: CASSLSEGIGGAFF. CDR3 coding DNA: TGCGCCAGCAGCTTGAGCGAGGGAATCGGTGGAGCTTTCTTT.

This clone was seen a few times. The chain is built from TRBV7-9 and TRBJ2-2; weak D call: TRBD1 (6 bases). The CDR3 extends over 15 amino acids. Trimming shortened V by 2 bases and J by 0 bases, and 7 bases separated the two germline ends. Germline assignment: CDR1 SEHNR and CDR2 FQNEAQ (reference sequence). The CDR3 loop reads CASSLQGPNTGELFF. CDR3 DNA sequence: TGTGCCAGCAGCTTACAGGGGCCGAACACCGGGGAGCTGTTTTTT.

The chain carries TRBV18 and TRBJ2-7, with 7 bases matching TRBD1. After removal of 6 bases from V and 0 bases from J, the junction contained 5 bases not matched to a gene. Germline CDR1 KGHSH, CDR2 LQKENI. This CDR3 spans 14 amino acids. The chain's CDR3 is CASSPDRNSYEQYF. CDR3 sequence (DNA): TGTGCCAGCTCCCCGGACAGGAACTCCTACGAGCAGTACTTC.

This clone was recorded a few times. This sequence joins TRBV9 and TRBJ2-5; 7 nucleotides agree with TRBD2. Per germline, CDR1 SGDLS and CDR2 YYNGEE. V was clipped by 0 bases and J by 5 bases; unmatched bases: 4. The CDR3 loop spans 14 amino acids. DNA of the CDR3: TGTGCCAGCAGCGTAGCTAGGGGAGGGGAGACCCAGTACTTC. Amino acids: CASSVARGGETQYF.

The chain couples TRBV28 to TRBJ2-3; 12 bases are shared with TRBD1. Germline lookup yields CDR1 MDHEN and CDR2 SYDVKM. There are 16 residues in the CDR3. The ends lost 6 bases at V and 5 bases at J; junction bases unmatched: 9. The CDR3 region is CASRTGTGGGGDTQYF. In DNA, the CDR3 is TGTGCCAGCAGAACCGGGACAGGGGGCGGAGGAGATACGCAGTATTTT.

The chain employs TRBV18 and TRBJ1-5, with D tentatively TRBD1 (6 bases). The ends were cut back, 6 bases at V and 6 bases at J, with 15 bases in the middle. The CDR3 contains 14 residues. CDR1 KGHSH and CDR2 LQKENI come from the germline V gene. Written as DNA, the CDR3 is TGTGCCAGCTCCCCCAGACAGGCATCTCAGCCCCAGCATTTT. It is translated as CASSPRQASQPQHF.

This clone showed up just a few times. The CDR3 reads CASSPVGAGVFQETQYF. DNA for the CDR3: TGCGCCAGCAGCCCTGTGGGGGCGGGAGTGTTCCAAGAGACCCAGTACTTC. This rearrangement joins TRBV5-1 to TRBJ2-5, with TRBD2 as a possible D gene (7 bases). Between the trimmed V and J ends, which lost 4 bases and 1 base, there was a span of 20 bases. This CDR3 spans 17 amino acids. The V gene's germline CDR1 is SGHRS and CDR2 YFSETQ.

In its sample, this clone was seen once. This chain connects TRBV11-2 to TRBJ1-5; no definite D call. The CDR3 is made up of 14 amino acids. Trimming left V 5 bases short and J 7 bases short, with 15 bases between. Germline loops: CDR1 SGHAT, CDR2 FQNNGV. CDR3 amino acids: CASSPGVDRQPQHF. CDR3 in DNA: TGTGCCAGCAGCCCCGGAGTCGATAGGCAGCCCCAGCATTTT.

V is TRBV28 and J is TRBJ2-1; D gene ambiguous. Germline loops: CDR1 MDHEN, CDR2 SYDVKM. CDR3 length: 14 amino acids. V dropped 6 bases and J dropped 5 bases, with 14 bases sitting between them. The CDR3, as DNA: TGTGCCAGCAGAAATCGACTCCCAGACAATGAGCAGTTCTTC. Translated: CASRNRLPDNEQFF. Supplemented by reference TRBV28 and TRBJ2-1, the full variable domain reads DVKVTQSSRYLVKRTGEKVFLECVQDMDHENMFWYRQDPGLGLRLIYFSYDVKMKEKGDIPEGYSVSREKKERFSLILESASTNQTSMYLCASRNRLPDNEQFFGPGTRLTVL.

This clone came up a few times. The chain couples TRBV5-1 to TRBJ2-3; TRBD2 matches at 7 bases. CDR1 is SGHRS and CDR2 is YFSETQ in the germline V gene. The CDR3 consists of 15 residues. V lost 4 bases to trimming and J lost 2 bases; unmatched junction nucleotides: 7. In DNA form, the CDR3 reads TGCGCCAGCAGCGGTTCAGCGGGGTTCACAGATACGCAGTATTTT. Its protein is CASSGSAGFTDTQYF.

The chain uses TRBV5-4 and TRBJ2-1; TRBD2 matches at 9 bases. Germline V gene sequence: CDR1 SGHNT, CDR2 YYREEE (reference sequence). The CDR3 is 16 amino acids. Trimming at V came to 4 bases and at J to 0 bases, leaving 5 bases not matched to a gene. In DNA form, the CDR3 reads TGTGCCAGCAGCGACTGGACTAGCGCCTCCTACAATGAGCAGTTCTTC. It is translated as CASSDWTSASYNEQFF.

This clone was picked up a small number of times. The chain uses TRBV29-1 and TRBJ1-5; D is perhaps TRBD1 (5 bases). This CDR3 comprises 13 residues. The germline CDR1 and CDR2 sequences are SQVTM and ANQGSEA. Trimming left V 3 bases short and J 8 bases short, with 14 bases between. The CDR3 DNA sequence: TGCAGCGTTGATGGTTCCGGGGGGGAGCCCCAGCATTTT. Translation: CSVDGSGGEPQHF.

This sequence joins TRBV28 and TRBJ1-2, with TRBD1 as a possible D gene (6 bases). V lost 6 bases to trimming and J lost 5 bases, with 10 bases between them. The CDR3 loop spans 12 amino acids. Germline lookup yields CDR1 MDHEN and CDR2 SYDVKM. CDR3 region: CASSPGTYGYTF. The CDR3 DNA reads as TGTGCCAGCAGCCCCGGGACATATGGCTACACCTTC.

This clone has a handful of counts. This rearrangement joins TRBV7-9 to TRBJ2-7; possibly TRBD1 for D (6 bases). Trimming removed 3 bases at V and 3 bases at J, with 18 bases between. The germline V gene has CDR1 SEHNR and CDR2 FQNEAQ (reference sequence). The CDR3 length is 16 residues. CDR3 DNA: TGTGCCAGCAGCTTCCCAGGGACAACAAGGGGCTACGAGCAGTACTTC. This encodes CASSFPGTTRGYEQYF.

This clone turned up a few times. J is TRBJ2-3 and V is TRBV7-3; D is possibly TRBD2 (6 bases). The V gene's germline CDR1 is SGHTA and CDR2 FQGTGA. The CDR3 consists of 15 residues. V was clipped by 4 bases and J by 0 bases, with 11 bases between them. CDR3 sequence: CASSSGTPSTDTQYF. The CDR3 DNA follows: TGTGCCAGCAGCTCCGGGACTCCTAGCACAGATACGCAGTATTTT.

The J gene is TRBJ1-1, the V gene TRBV7-9; D is uncertain. Trimming pared 5 bases from V and 0 bases from J, leaving 13 bases between. In germline, CDR1 is SEHNR, CDR2 FQNEAQ (reference sequence). CDR3 length: 15 amino acids. The CDR3 DNA sequence: TGTGCCAGCAGCAAAAACAGCGGAATGAACACTGAAGCTTTCTTT. Translating it yields CASSKNSGMNTEAFF. Combining the CDR3 with reference TRBV7-9 and TRBJ1-1 gives the whole variable domain DTGVSQNPRHKITKRGQNVTFRCDPISEHNRLYWYRQTLGQGPEFLTYFQNEAQLEKSRLLSDRFSAERPKGSFSTLEIQRTEQGDSAMYLCASSKNSGMNTEAFFGQGTRLTVV.

This chain uses TRBV4-1 with TRBJ2-1; tentatively, D is TRBD2 (5 bases). Germline V gene data show CDR1 as MGHRA and CDR2 as YSYEKL. This CDR3 has 16 residues. The germline V and J ends were trimmed by 3 bases and 2 bases, with 14 bases remaining between them. The CDR3 sequence is CASSQNVRATYNEQFF. CDR3 sequence (DNA): TGCGCCAGCAGCCAGAATGTGCGGGCCACCTACAATGAGCAGTTCTTC.

In its sample, this clone was seen a few times. V is TRBV18 and J is TRBJ2-1; 7 nucleotides match TRBD1. This CDR3 has 14 amino acids. Losses at the gene ends were 3 bases for V and 6 bases for J; bases not matched to a gene: 5. The V gene's germline CDR1 is KGHSH and CDR2 LQKENI. DNA of the CDR3: TGTGCCAGCTCACCTATGACAGGGCGCAATGAGCAGTTCTTC. Translating gives CASSPMTGRNEQFF.